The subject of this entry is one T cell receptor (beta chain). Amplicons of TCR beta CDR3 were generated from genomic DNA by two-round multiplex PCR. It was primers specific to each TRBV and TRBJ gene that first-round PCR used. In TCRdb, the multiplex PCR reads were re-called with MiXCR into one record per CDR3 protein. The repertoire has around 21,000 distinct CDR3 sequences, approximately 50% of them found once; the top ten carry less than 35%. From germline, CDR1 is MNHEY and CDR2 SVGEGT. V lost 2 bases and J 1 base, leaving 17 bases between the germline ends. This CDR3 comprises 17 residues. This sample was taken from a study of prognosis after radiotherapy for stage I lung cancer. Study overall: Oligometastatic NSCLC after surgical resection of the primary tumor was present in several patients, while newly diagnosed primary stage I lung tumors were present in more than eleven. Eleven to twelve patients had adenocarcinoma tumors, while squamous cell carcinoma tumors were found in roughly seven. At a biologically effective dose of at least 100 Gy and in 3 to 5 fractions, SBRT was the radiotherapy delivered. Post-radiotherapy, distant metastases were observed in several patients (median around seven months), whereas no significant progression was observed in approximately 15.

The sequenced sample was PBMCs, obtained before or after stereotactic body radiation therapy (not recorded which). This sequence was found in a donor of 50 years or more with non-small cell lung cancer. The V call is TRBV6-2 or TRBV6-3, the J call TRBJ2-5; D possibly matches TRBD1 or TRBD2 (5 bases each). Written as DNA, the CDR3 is TGTGCCAGCAGTTACCGATTCGTTTCGGGGCTCCAAGAGACCCAGTACTTC. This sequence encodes CASSYRFVSGLQETQYF.